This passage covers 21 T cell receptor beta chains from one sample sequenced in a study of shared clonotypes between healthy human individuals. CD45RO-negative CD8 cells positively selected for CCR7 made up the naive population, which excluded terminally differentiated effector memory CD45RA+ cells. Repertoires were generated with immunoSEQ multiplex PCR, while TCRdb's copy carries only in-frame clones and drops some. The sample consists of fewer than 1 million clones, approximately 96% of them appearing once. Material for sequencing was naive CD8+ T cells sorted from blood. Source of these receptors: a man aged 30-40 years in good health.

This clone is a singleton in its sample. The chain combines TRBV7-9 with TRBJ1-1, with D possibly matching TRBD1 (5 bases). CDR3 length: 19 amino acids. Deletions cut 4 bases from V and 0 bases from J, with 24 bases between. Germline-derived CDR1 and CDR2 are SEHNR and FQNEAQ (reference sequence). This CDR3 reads CASSSPINLRREMNTEAFF. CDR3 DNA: TGTGCCAGCAGCTCCCCAATAAACCTCCGCAGGGAAATGAACACTGAAGCTTTCTTT.

Here the CDR3 reads CATDEGGLIAGEIPYEQYF. The CDR3, as DNA: TGTGCCACCGACGAAGGGGGCCTGATAGCGGGAGAGATCCCCTACGAGCAGTACTTC. The chain links TRBV2 to TRBJ2-7; the match to TRBD2 covers 9 bases. Looked up from germline, CDR1 is SNHLY and CDR2 is FYNNEI. The V and J ends lost 10 bases and 2 bases, in that order; junction bases with no gene match: 24. CDR3 size: 19 residues.

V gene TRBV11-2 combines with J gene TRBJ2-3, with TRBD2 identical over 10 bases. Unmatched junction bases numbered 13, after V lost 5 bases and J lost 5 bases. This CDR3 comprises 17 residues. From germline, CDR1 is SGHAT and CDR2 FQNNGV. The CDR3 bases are TGTGCCAGCAGCCAGATAGCTAGCGGGAGATCGCAAGATACGCAGTATTTT. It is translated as CASSQIASGRSQDTQYF.

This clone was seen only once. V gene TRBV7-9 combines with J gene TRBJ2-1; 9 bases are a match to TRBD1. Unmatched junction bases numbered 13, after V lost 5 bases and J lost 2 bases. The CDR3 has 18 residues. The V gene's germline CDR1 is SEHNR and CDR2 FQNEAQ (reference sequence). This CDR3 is CASSVPTGGAGPYNEQFF. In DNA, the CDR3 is TGTGCCAGCAGCGTGCCTACAGGGGGCGCAGGTCCCTACAATGAGCAGTTCTTC.

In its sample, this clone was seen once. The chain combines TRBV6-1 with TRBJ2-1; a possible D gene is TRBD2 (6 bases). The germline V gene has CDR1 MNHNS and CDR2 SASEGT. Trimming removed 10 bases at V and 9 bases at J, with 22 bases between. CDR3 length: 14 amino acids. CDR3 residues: CATTPEGFGTEQFF. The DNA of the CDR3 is TGTGCCACCACTCCGGAGGGTTTCGGCACTGAGCAGTTCTTC.

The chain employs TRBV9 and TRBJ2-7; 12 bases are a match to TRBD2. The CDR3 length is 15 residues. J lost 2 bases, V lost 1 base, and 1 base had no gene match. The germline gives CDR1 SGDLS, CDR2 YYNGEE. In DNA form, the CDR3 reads TGTGCCAGCAGCGTACTAGCGGGAGGGGCCTACGAGCAGTACTTC. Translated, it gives CASSVLAGGAYEQYF.

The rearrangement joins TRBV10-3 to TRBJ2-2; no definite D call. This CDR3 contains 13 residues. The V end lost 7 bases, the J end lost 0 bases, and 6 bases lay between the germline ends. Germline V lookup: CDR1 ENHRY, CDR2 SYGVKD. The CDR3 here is CAITAPNTGELFF. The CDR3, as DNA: TGTGCCATCACAGCGCCGAACACCGGGGAGCTGTTTTTT.

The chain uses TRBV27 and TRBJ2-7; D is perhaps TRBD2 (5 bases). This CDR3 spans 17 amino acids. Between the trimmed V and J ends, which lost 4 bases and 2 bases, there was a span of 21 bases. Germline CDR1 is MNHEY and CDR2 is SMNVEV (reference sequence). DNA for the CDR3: TGTGCCAGCAGTTCTTCTTGGTCGGGGTTGAGGGCCTACGAGCAGTACTTC. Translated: CASSSSWSGLRAYEQYF.

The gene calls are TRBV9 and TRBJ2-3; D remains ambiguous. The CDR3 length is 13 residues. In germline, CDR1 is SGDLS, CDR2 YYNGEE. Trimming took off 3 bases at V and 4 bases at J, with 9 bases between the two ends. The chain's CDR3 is CASSADRPDTQYF. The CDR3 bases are TGTGCCAGCAGCGCGGATAGACCAGATACGCAGTATTTT. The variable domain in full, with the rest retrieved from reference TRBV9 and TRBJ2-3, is DSGVTQTPKHLITATGQRVTLRCSPRSGDLSVYWYQQSLDQGLQFLIQYYNGEERAKGNILERFSAQQFPDLHSELNLSSLELGDSALYFCASSADRPDTQYFGPGTRLTVL.

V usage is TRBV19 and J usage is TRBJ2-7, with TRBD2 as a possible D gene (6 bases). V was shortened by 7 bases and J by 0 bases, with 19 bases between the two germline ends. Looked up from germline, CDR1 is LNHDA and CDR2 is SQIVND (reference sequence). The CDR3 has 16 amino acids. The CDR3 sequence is CASNLREVFSSYEQYF. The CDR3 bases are TGTGCCAGTAACCTAAGGGAGGTCTTTAGCTCCTACGAGCAGTACTTC.

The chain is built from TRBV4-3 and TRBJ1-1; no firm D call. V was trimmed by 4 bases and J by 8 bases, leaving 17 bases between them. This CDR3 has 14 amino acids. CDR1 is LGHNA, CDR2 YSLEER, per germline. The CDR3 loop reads CASSPNAQVGEAFF. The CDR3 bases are TGCGCCAGCAGCCCTAACGCCCAAGTGGGGGAAGCTTTCTTT.

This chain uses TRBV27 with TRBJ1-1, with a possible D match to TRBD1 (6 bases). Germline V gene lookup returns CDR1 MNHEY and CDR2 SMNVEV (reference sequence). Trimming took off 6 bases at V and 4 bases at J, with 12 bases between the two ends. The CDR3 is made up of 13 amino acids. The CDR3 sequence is CASREQGGTEAFF. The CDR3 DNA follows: TGTGCCAGCAGAGAACAGGGAGGCACTGAAGCTTTCTTT.

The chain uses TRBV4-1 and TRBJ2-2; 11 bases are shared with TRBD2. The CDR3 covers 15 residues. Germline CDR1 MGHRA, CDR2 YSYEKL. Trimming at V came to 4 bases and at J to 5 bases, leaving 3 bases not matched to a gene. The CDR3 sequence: CASSPTSGTTGELFF. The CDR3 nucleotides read TGCGCCAGCAGCCCGACTAGCGGGACTACCGGGGAGCTGTTTTTT.

The CDR3 DNA reads as TGTGCCAGCAGTTTGCTATTTTACAATGAGCAGTTCTTC. This encodes CASSLLFYNEQFF. V is TRBV28 and J is TRBJ2-1; D unresolved. This CDR3 contains 13 residues. V was pared by 3 bases and J by 4 bases, with 7 bases between. In germline, CDR1 is MDHEN, CDR2 SYDVKM.

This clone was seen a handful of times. The CDR3, as DNA: TGTGCCAGCAGTGAGGAAGCGGGAGGGACCTACGAGCAGTACTTC. Translating gives CASSEEAGGTYEQYF. The chain joins TRBV2 to TRBJ2-7; TRBD2 matches at 10 bases. V was clipped by 3 bases and J by 2 bases; unmatched bases: 4. The length of the CDR3 is 15 residues. CDR1 and CDR2 (germline): SNHLY, FYNNEI. Full variable domain (missing parts from reference TRBV2 and TRBJ2-7): EPEVTQTPSHQVTQMGQEVILRCVPISNHLYFYWYRQILGQKVEFLVSFYNNEISEKSEIFDDQFSVERPDGSNFTLKIRSTKLEDSAMYFCASSEEAGGTYEQYFGPGTRLTVT.

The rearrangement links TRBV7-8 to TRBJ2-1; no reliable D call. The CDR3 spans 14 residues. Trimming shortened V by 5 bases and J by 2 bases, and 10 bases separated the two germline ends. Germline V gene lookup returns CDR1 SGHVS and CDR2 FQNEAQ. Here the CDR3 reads CASSRRGTYNEQFF. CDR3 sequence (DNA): TGTGCCAGCAGCCGTCGTGGGACCTACAATGAGCAGTTCTTC. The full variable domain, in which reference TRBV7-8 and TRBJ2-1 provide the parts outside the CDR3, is GAGVSQSPRYKVAKRGQDVALRCDPISGHVSLFWYQQALGQGPEFLTYFQNEAQLDKSGLPSDRFFAERPEGSVSTLKIQRTQQEDSAVYLCASSRRGTYNEQFFGPGTRLTVL.

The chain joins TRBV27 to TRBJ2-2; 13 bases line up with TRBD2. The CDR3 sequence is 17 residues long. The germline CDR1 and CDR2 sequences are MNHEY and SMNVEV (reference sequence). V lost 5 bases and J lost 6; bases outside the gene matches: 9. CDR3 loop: CASSPGLAGPGPGELFF. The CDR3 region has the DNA TGTGCCAGCAGTCCGGGACTAGCGGGACCAGGACCCGGGGAGCTGTTTTTT.

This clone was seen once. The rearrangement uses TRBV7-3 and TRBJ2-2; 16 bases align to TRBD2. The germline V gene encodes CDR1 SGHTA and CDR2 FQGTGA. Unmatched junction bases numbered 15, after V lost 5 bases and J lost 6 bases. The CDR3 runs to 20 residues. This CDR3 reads CASSAPGLAGGPADPGELFF. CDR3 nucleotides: TGTGCCAGCAGCGCCCCGGGACTAGCGGGAGGGCCTGCGGACCCCGGGGAGCTGTTTTTT.

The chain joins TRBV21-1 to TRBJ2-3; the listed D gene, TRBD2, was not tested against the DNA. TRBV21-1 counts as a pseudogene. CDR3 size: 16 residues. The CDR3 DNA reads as TGTGCCAGCAGCAACTCTAGCGAGGCGAGGTTGGTTACGCAGTATTTT. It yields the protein CASSNSSEARLVTQYF.

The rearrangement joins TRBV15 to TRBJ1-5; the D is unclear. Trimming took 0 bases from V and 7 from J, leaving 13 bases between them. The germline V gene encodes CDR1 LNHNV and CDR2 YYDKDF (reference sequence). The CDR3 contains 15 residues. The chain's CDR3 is CATSRDRGPGQPQHF. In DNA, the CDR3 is TGTGCCACCAGCAGAGATCGTGGTCCCGGGCAGCCCCAGCATTTT.

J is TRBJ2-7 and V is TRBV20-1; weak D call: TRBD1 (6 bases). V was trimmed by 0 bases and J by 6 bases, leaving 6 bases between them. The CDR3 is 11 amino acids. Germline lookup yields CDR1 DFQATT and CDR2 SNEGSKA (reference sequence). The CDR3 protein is CSAREGGEQYF. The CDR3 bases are TGCAGTGCTAGAGAAGGGGGCGAGCAGTACTTC.